The clone carrying this TCR beta chain was detected only a few times. The germline gives CDR1 SGHAT, CDR2 FQDESV (reference sequence). This CDR3 is built from 14 residues. The V segment lost 3 bases and the J segment 5 bases; nucleotides outside the gene matches: 6. The data were obtained in a study of graft-versus-host responses after intestinal transplantation. Measured with immunoSEQ multiplex PCR; TCRdb has only the in-frame clones, and not every one. Seen here are 5,500 or so clones, around 71% observed once, and the top ten hold 35% to 40%. The source was PBMCs, collected roughly 320 days after intestinal transplant. The TCR was taken from a human patient who received an intestinal transplant, so some T cells may come from the graft donor. The chain employs TRBV11-1 and TRBJ2-7; 8 bases fit TRBD1. CDR3 region: CASSFRRQGHEQYF. The DNA of the CDR3 is TGTGCCAGCAGCTTCCGCCGACAGGGGCACGAGCAGTACTTC.